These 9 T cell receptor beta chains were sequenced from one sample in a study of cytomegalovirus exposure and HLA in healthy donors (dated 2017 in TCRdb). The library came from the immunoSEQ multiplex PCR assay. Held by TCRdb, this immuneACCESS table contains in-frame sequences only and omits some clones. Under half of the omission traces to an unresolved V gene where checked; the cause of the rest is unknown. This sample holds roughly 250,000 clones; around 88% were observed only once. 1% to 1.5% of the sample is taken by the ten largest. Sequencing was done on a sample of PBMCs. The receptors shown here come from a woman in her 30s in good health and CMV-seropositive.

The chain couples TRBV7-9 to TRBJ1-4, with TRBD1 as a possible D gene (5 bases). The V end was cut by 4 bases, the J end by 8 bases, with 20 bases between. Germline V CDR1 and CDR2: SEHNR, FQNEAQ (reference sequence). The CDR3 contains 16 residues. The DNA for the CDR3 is TGTGCCAGCAGCTCTCCTACAAGGGGCGCGCAGGAAAAACTGTTTTTT. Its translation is CASSSPTRGAQEKLFF.

CDR3 DNA: TGTGCCAGCAGTCTGGGGCCCACCATATATTTT. This translates into CASSLGPTIYF. The chain recombines TRBV28 with TRBJ1-3, with D maybe TRBD1 (5 bases). Germline CDR1 MDHEN, CDR2 SYDVKM. The V end lost 5 bases, the J end lost 9 bases, and 8 bases lay between the germline ends. This CDR3 is 11 amino acids long.

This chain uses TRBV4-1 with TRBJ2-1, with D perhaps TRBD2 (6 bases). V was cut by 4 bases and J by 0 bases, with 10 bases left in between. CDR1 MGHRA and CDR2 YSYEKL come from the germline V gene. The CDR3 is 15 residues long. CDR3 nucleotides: TGCGCCAGCAGCCCGGACTACAGCTCCTACAATGAGCAGTTCTTC. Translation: CASSPDYSSYNEQFF.

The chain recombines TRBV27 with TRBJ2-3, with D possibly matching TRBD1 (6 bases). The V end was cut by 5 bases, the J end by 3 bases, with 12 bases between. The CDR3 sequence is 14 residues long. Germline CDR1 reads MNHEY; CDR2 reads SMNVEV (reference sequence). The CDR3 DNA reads TGTGCCAGCAGTAACAGGGTGCTTACAGATACGCAGTATTTT. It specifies CASSNRVLTDTQYF.

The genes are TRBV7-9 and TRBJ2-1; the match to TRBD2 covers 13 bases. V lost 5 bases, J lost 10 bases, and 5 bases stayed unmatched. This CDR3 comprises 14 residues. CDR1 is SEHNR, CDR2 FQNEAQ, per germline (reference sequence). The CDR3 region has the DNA TGTGCCAGCAGCACCGGGACTAGCGGGAACGAGCAGTTCTTC. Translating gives CASSTGTSGNEQFF.

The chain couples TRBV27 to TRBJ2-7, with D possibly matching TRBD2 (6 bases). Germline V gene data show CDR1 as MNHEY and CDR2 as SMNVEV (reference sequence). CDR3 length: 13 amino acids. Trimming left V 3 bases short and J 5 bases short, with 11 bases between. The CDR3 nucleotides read TGTGCCAGCAGTTTCCGGGAGATAAACGAGCAGTACTTC. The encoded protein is CASSFREINEQYF.

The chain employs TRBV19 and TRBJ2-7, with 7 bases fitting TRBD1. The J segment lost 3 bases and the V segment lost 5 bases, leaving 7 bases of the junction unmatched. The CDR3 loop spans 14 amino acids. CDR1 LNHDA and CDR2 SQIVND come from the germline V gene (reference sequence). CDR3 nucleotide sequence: TGTGCCAGTAGTGCCGGGACAGTCGTCTACGAGCAGTACTTC. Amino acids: CASSAGTVVYEQYF.

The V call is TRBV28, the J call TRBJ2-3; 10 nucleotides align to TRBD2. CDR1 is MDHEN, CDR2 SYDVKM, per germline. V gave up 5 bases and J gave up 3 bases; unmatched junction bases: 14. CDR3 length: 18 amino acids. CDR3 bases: TGTGCCAGCAGTCTCCCCCTGGTAGCGGGAGGAGAAACAGATACGCAGTATTTT. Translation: CASSLPLVAGGETDTQYF.

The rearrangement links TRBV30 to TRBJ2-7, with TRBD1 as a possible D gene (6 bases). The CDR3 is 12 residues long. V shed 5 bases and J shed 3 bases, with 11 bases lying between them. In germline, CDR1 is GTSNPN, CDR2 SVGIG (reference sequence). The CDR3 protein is CAWGGHFYEQYF. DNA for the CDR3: TGTGCCTGGGGGGGACATTTCTACGAGCAGTACTTC.